A few counts support the clone carrying this T cell receptor beta chain. J gave up 3 bases and V 8 bases, and 10 bases lay outside the gene matches. CDR1 SNHLY and CDR2 FYNNEI come from the germline V gene. The CDR3 spans 16 residues. Original methodology: Reference gene primer amplification gave nucleated cell count estimates. This table comes from immunoSEQ multiplex PCR, and its TCRdb copy is limited to in-frame clones, with some not included. That table is the source of V, J and clone size, and D and trimming were worked out from the DNA. The sample holds 100,000 to 150,000 clones, about 80% seen once. The data derive from a study of blood T cell repertoires in COVID-19.

The V gene is TRBV2, the J gene TRBJ1-1, with TRBD1 matching 12 bases. Material for sequencing was peripheral blood. This TCR was recovered from a woman between 45 and 60 years old with acute or convalescent COVID-19. CDR3 amino acids: CASRAGTGGGDTEAFF. CDR3 sequence (DNA): TGTGCCAGCCGCGCCGGGACAGGGGGCGGGGACACTGAAGCTTTCTTT.